A selection of T cell receptor beta chains follows, all from one sample in a study of control samples from healthy donors and cancer patients. Sequenced by immunoSEQ multiplex PCR; TCRdb stores in-frame clones only, minus some. The sample includes some 120,000 clones, more than 75% seen only once; the top ten take about 2.1%. The sequencing sample was made of blood. The source of these receptors is a woman aged 70-85 years in good health. Both conserved end residues are part of each CDR3. Fields, in order: J gene, V gene, CDR3 length, D gene, clone size, CDR3 DNA, CDR3 protein. D genes are given only for firm matches. Some rows have no size entry. The others give once, few or many, or a class for an expanded clone.

>TRBJ2-1|TRBV19|16|.|.
TGTGCCAGTAGTATACGCGGTAGCGGACAGGCCCATGAGCAGTTCTTC
CASSIRGSGQAHEQFF
>TRBJ2-1|TRBV13|17|.|.
TGTGCCAGCAGCTTATGGGGGCGGGCTAGCTCCTACAATGAGCAGTTCTTC
CASSLWGRASSYNEQFF
>TRBJ2-5|TRBV24-1|15|.|.
TGTGCCACCAGTCGAACCGGGACGGATCAAGAGACCCAGTACTTC
CATSRTGTDQETQYF
>TRBJ2-3|TRBV3-1/TRBV3-2|16|.|.
TGTGCCAGCAGCCCAGATGCGGTAGCGGTCACAGATACGCAGTATTTT
CASSPDAVAVTDTQYF
>TRBJ1-5|TRBV19|15|.|.
TGTGCCAGTAGGGGGGAAGTGGAGGTTGATCAGCCCCAGCATTTT
CASRGEVEVDQPQHF
>TRBJ2-3|TRBV7-2|14|.|.
TGTGCCAGCAGCTTAGAGCCTACTACAGATACGCAGTATTTT
CASSLEPTTDTQYF
>TRBJ1-4|TRBV6-5|12|.|.
TGTGCCAGCGCCCCCCTGAATGAAAAACTGTTTTTT
CASAPLNEKLFF
>TRBJ2-3|TRBV5-5|15|.|.
TGTGCCAGCAGCCGGGGACTCGTATCCGCAGATACGCAGTATTTT
CASSRGLVSADTQYF
>TRBJ2-5|TRBV7-2|12|.|.
TGTGCCAGCAGCTTAGTCAGAGAGACCCAGTACTTC
CASSLVRETQYF
>TRBJ2-1|TRBV5-5|14|.|.
TGTGCCAGCAACAGGGACGCGGGTTACAATGAGCAGTTCTTC
CASNRDAGYNEQFF
>TRBJ2-1|TRBV6-5|14|.|once
TGTGCCAGCAGTTACGGGGCAAAAGGCAATGAGCAGTTCTTC
CASSYGAKGNEQFF
>TRBJ1-6|TRBV25-1|15|.|.
TGTGCCAGCACCCCGAAAGACAGGTATAATTCACCCCTCCACTTT
CASTPKDRYNSPLHF